This T cell receptor beta chain was observed in a study of blood T cell repertoires in COVID-19. In the study overall: Samples of COVID-19 (acute and convalescent) were obtained from the United States, Italy and Spain.

CDR1 LGHNA and CDR2 YSLEER come from the germline V gene. V was cut by 0 bases and J by 3 bases, with 14 bases left in between. The CDR3 spans 16 residues. Authors' processing steps: It was from reference gene primer amplification that nucleated cell counts were estimated. Here immunoSEQ multiplex PCR was the method, and the copy in TCRdb shows in-frame clones only, minus some. V and J calls and clone size are copied from that table; D and trimming were computed from the DNA. Seen here are approximately 330,000 clones, approximately 90% observed once, and the top ten hold roughly 8.9%. Patients at the Seattle site were enrolled during active infection and followed longitudinally.

The chain employs TRBV4-3 and TRBJ1-2; maybe TRBD1 (5 bases). The source material was peripheral blood. The TCR originated in a young man with COVID-19, enrolled during active disease. The DNA for the CDR3 is TGCGCCAGCAGCCAAGATCGGCAGGGCCCTTACTATGGCTACACCTTC. The encoded protein is CASSQDRQGPYYGYTF.